A single sample gave rise to the 23 T cell receptor beta chains below, sequenced in a study of CD8+ T cells in alopecia areata. Reverse transcribed after extraction, RNA yielded cDNA as the sequencing template. Generated by immunoSEQ multiplex PCR, the TCRdb table keeps only in-frame clones and is missing some. This sample carries under 70,000 clones, roughly 61% of them seen once, and the ten largest clones take more than 15%. Sequences were derived from CD8+ T cells sorted from blood, sampled at week 0. These receptors were taken from a human donor with alopecia areata.

The rearrangement joins TRBV6-1 to TRBJ2-7; tentative D call: TRBD2 (6 bases). There are 15 residues in the CDR3. The germline V gene has CDR1 MNHNS and CDR2 SASEGT. V was clipped by 2 bases and J by 6 bases, with 17 bases between them. This chain's CDR3 is CASSEPGGGSGEQYF. CDR3 nucleotides: TGTGCCAGCAGTGAACCCGGGGGTGGAAGTGGCGAGCAGTACTTC.

This clone has just a few counts. The V call is TRBV7-9, the J call TRBJ2-7; TRBD2 aligns across 9 bases. V lost 1 base, J lost 2 bases, and 6 bases stayed unmatched. CDR1 and CDR2 from the germline V gene are SEHNR and FQNEAQ (reference sequence). The CDR3 has 16 residues. The chain's CDR3 is CASSLDSLAGTYEQYF. The DNA for the CDR3 is TGTGCCAGCAGCTTAGATTCGCTAGCGGGGACCTACGAGCAGTACTTC.

CDR3 sequence: CASSFAAGGLSTDTQYF. Written as DNA, the CDR3 is TGTGCCAGCAGCTTCGCAGCGGGGGGGCTTAGCACAGATACGCAGTATTTT. This chain joins TRBV7-2 and TRBJ2-3, with TRBD2 matching over 10 bases. The CDR3 totals 17 residues. With V trimmed by 3 bases and J by 0 bases, 6 bases remained unmatched. Germline V gene sequence: CDR1 SGHTA, CDR2 FQGNSA.

The CDR3 region has the DNA TGCGCCAGCAGCCAAGAATCGGACATAACCTACGAGCAGTACTTC. Protein sequence: CASSQESDITYEQYF. This chain joins TRBV4-1 and TRBJ2-7, with a weak D call TRBD1 (5 bases). The CDR3 spans 15 residues. V lost 0 bases to trimming and J lost 2 bases, with 11 bases between them. The germline V gene encodes CDR1 MGHRA and CDR2 YSYEKL.

This clone was observed a handful of times. This chain links TRBV29-1 with TRBJ2-7, with 8 bases lining up with TRBD2. The CDR3 sequence is 16 residues long. Losses at the gene ends were 3 bases for V and 2 bases for J; bases not matched to a gene: 12. CDR1 and CDR2 from the germline V gene are SQVTM and ANQGSEA. The CDR3 sequence is CSVDLYLAGGTYEQYF. The CDR3 nucleotides are TGCAGCGTTGACCTATACCTAGCGGGTGGGACCTACGAGCAGTACTTC.

The V gene is TRBV13, the J gene TRBJ1-6; TRBD1 agrees at 7 bases. Trimming cost V 2 bases and J 7 bases; bases outside gene matches: 5. The CDR3 has 15 amino acids. Germline V gene data show CDR1 as PRHDT and CDR2 as FYEKMQ (reference sequence). The CDR3 sequence: CASSLYGTVNSPLHF. The DNA for the CDR3 is TGTGCCAGCAGCTTATACGGGACAGTAAATTCACCCCTCCACTTT. Together with reference TRBV13 and TRBJ1-6, the CDR3 gives the full variable domain: AAGVIQSPRHLIKEKRETATLKCYPIPRHDTVYWYQQGPGQDPQFLISFYEKMQSDKGSIPDRFSAQQFSDYHSELNMSSLELGDSALYFCASSLYGTVNSPLHFGNGTRLTVT.

V and J are TRBV27 and TRBJ1-2, with TRBD1 as a possible D gene (5 bases). From germline, CDR1 is MNHEY and CDR2 SMNVEV (reference sequence). This CDR3 comprises 13 residues. Trimming removed 0 bases from V and 7 bases from J, with 9 bases in between. The CDR3 reads CASSLSPTAGYTF. DNA of the CDR3: TGTGCCAGCAGTTTATCGCCGACAGCTGGCTACACCTTC.

The chain links TRBV29-1 to TRBJ2-3, with TRBD1 matching 9 bases. CDR3 size: 10 residues. CDR1 is SQVTM, CDR2 ANQGSEA, per germline. Trimming took 7 bases from V and 13 from J; bases not matched to a gene: 6. CDR3 DNA: TGCAGCGCTAGGAGGACAGGGGAGTATTTT. Amino acid sequence: CSARRTGEYF.

A single count supports this clone. The CDR3 nucleotides are TGTGCCTGGGAGGCGGGAGTGAACACTGAAGCTTTCTTT. It yields the protein CAWEAGVNTEAFF. The gene calls are TRBV30 and TRBJ1-1; unclear D gene. Looked up from germline, CDR1 is GTSNPN and CDR2 is SVGIG (reference sequence). The CDR3 has 13 residues. V was trimmed by 5 bases and J by 0 bases, leaving 10 bases between them.

This clone was seen only a few times. The rearrangement joins TRBV7-9 to TRBJ2-1, with 9 bases matching TRBD2. This CDR3 is 16 amino acids long. Germline CDR1 is SEHNR and CDR2 is FQNEAQ (reference sequence). V lost 2 bases, J lost 7 bases, and 9 bases stayed unmatched. The CDR3 loop is CASSLSSGMRANEQFF. The CDR3 DNA reads as TGTGCCAGCAGCTTATCTAGCGGGATGCGGGCTAATGAGCAGTTCTTC.

The chain links TRBV4-2 to TRBJ2-6; D possibly corresponds to TRBD2 (6 bases). The CDR3 covers 18 residues. V gave up 2 bases and J gave up 1 base, with 15 bases separating them. The germline CDR1 and CDR2 sequences are LGHNA and YNFKEQ. The CDR3 nucleotides read TGTGCCAGCAGCCAATTATGGGGACTCCCTTCTGGGGCCAACGTCCTGACTTTC. Translating gives CASSQLWGLPSGANVLTF.

The chain links TRBV5-1 to TRBJ1-2, with no clear D. There are 16 residues in the CDR3. The germline V gene has CDR1 SGHRS and CDR2 YFSETQ. V was clipped by 0 bases and J by 4 bases, with 16 bases between them. CDR3 protein: CASSLDPAKGRYGYTF. The CDR3, as DNA: TGCGCCAGCAGCTTGGACCCCGCGAAGGGCCGCTATGGCTACACCTTC.

The chain links TRBV7-9 to TRBJ1-1; D possibly corresponds to TRBD1 (6 bases). The CDR3 has 14 amino acids. The V end lost 5 bases, the J end lost 1 base, and 11 bases lay between the germline ends. Germline V gene sequence: CDR1 SEHNR, CDR2 FQNEAQ (reference sequence). DNA of the CDR3: TGTGCCAGCAGCCCCGAGGGGGGGAACACTGAAGCTTTCTTT. It specifies CASSPEGGNTEAFF. Supplemented by reference TRBV7-9 and TRBJ1-1, the full variable domain reads DTGVSQNPRHKITKRGQNVTFRCDPISEHNRLYWYRQTLGQGPEFLTYFQNEAQLEKSRLLSDRFSAERPKGSFSTLEIQRTEQGDSAMYLCASSPEGGNTEAFFGQGTRLTVV.

J is TRBJ2-1 and V is TRBV5-1, with 9 bases aligning to TRBD2. The CDR3 runs 14 residues. Germline values: CDR1 SGHRS, CDR2 YFSETQ. The J segment lost 8 bases and the V segment lost 5 bases, leaving 8 bases of the junction unmatched. CDR3 protein: CASSGSREGHEQFF. CDR3 in DNA: TGCGCCAGCAGTGGTTCGCGGGAGGGCCATGAGCAGTTCTTC.

The rearrangement joins TRBV19 to TRBJ2-7; D is unresolved. From germline, CDR1 is LNHDA and CDR2 SQIVND (reference sequence). V lost 0 bases and J lost 3, with 6 bases in between. This CDR3 comprises 13 residues. The CDR3 DNA follows: TGTGCCAGTAGTATAGAACACCTCTACGAGCAGTACTTC. Residues: CASSIEHLYEQYF. Together with reference TRBV19 and TRBJ2-7, the CDR3 gives the full variable domain: DGGITQSPKYLFRKEGQNVTLSCEQNLNHDAMYWYRQDPGQGLRLIYYSQIVNDFQKGDIAEGYSVSREKKESFPLTVTSAQKNPTAFYLCASSIEHLYEQYFGPGTRLTVT.

V usage is TRBV25-1 and J usage is TRBJ1-1; no definite D call. The CDR3 runs 14 residues. V lost 3 bases, J lost 0 bases, and 8 bases lay in between. Germline CDR1 is MGHDK and CDR2 is SYGVNS. This chain's CDR3 is CASSESALNTEAFF. Written as DNA, the CDR3 is TGTGCCAGCAGTGAGAGCGCCCTGAACACTGAAGCTTTCTTT.

This clone showed up just a few times. The chain is built from TRBV7-9 and TRBJ2-3; the D is unclear. V was cut by 5 bases and J by 4 bases, with 7 bases left in between. This CDR3 contains 12 residues. CDR1 is SEHNR and CDR2 is FQNEAQ in the germline V gene (reference sequence). The CDR3, as DNA: TGTGCCAGCAGCATCCTAGCAGATACGCAGTATTTT. It encodes CASSILADTQYF.

The chain uses TRBV30 and TRBJ1-1; 7 bases map to TRBD1. This CDR3 comprises 14 residues. Looked up from germline, CDR1 is GTSNPN and CDR2 is SVGIG (reference sequence). The junction had 4 bases not matched to a gene; V was cut back by 1 base and J by 2 bases. The chain's CDR3 is CAWSERQGNTEAFF. DNA for the CDR3: TGTGCCTGGAGTGAGCGACAGGGTAACACTGAAGCTTTCTTT. The variable domain in full, completed from reference TRBV30 and TRBJ1-1, reads SQTIHQWPATLVQPVGSPLSLECTVEGTSNPNLYWYRQAAGRGLQLLFYSVGIGQISSEVPQNLSASRPQDRQFILSSKKLLLSDSGFYLCAWSERQGNTEAFFGQGTRLTVV.

In this sample, this clone turned up once. The V call is TRBV5-6, the J call TRBJ1-2; 10 positions agree with TRBD1. Germline-derived CDR1 and CDR2 are SGHDT and YYEEEE. The CDR3 length is 15 residues. V gave up 4 bases and J gave up 4 bases; unmatched junction bases: 7. The CDR3 nucleotides read TGTGCCAGCAGCCCGGGACAGGGGCGAACCTATGGCTACACCTTC. Its translation: CASSPGQGRTYGYTF. Filled out from reference TRBV5-6 and TRBJ1-2, the complete variable domain reads DAGVTQSPTHLIKTRGQQVTLRCSPKSGHDTVSWYQQALGQGPQFIFQYYEEEERQRGNFPDRFSGHQFPNYSSELNVNALLLGDSALYLCASSPGQGRTYGYTFGSGTRLTVV.

The sample holds many counts of this clone. This chain uses TRBV10-3 with TRBJ2-2, with 12 nucleotides matching TRBD2. Germline V gene lookup returns CDR1 ENHRY and CDR2 SYGVKD. The ends lost 3 bases at V and 0 bases at J; junction bases unmatched: 8. The CDR3 contains 19 residues. The CDR3, as DNA: TGTGCCATCAGTGACCCGATCGGGACTAGCGGGCCGAACACCGGGGAGCTGTTTTTT. It translates to CAISDPIGTSGPNTGELFF.

V gene TRBV14 combines with J gene TRBJ2-7, with D unresolved. CDR3 size: 13 residues. Germline CDR1 SGHDN, CDR2 FVKESK. With 4 bases removed from V and 1 base from J, the gap between germline ends came to 8 bases. CDR3 protein: CASSRYGSYEQYF. The CDR3 DNA reads as TGTGCCAGCAGCCGGTACGGGTCCTACGAGCAGTACTTC.

This clone rates as medium-sized. This chain links TRBV10-3 with TRBJ2-1; D is ambiguous. The CDR3 has 13 amino acids. CDR1 is ENHRY and CDR2 is SYGVKD in the germline V gene. V was shortened by 2 bases and J by 4 bases, with 6 bases between the two germline ends. CDR3 sequence reads: CAISEPTYNEQFF. The CDR3 nucleotides read TGTGCCATCAGTGAGCCGACTTACAATGAGCAGTTCTTC.

The chain employs TRBV7-2 and TRBJ2-3; 8 nucleotides agree with TRBD1. The CDR3 loop spans 15 amino acids. The germline gives CDR1 SGHTA, CDR2 FQGNSA. V dropped 5 bases and J dropped 2; count of bases not matched to a gene: 6. The CDR3 region has the DNA TGTGCCAGCAGCCTACAGGGGGAAGTCACAGATACGCAGTATTTT. It is translated as CASSLQGEVTDTQYF.